The 12 T cell receptor beta chains in this list originate from one sample, sequenced in a study of chemoradiotherapy in HPV16-positive cancers. Clones were sequenced by immunoSEQ multiplex PCR, and TCRdb holds only the in-frame ones, with some missing. The sample carries 670 or so clones, roughly 88% recorded once. This specimen consisted of tumor tissue, obtained from a patient who underwent chemoradiotherapy. Receptors originate from a human donor with HPV-associated anogenital cancer.

The J gene is TRBJ1-2, the V gene TRBV6-4; 7 nucleotides agree with TRBD1. Trimming cost V 5 bases and J 6 bases; bases outside gene matches: 9. CDR1 MRHNA and CDR2 SNTAGT come from the germline V gene. The CDR3 contains 14 residues. The CDR3 here is CASSFFDRVDGYTF. CDR3 DNA: TGTGCCAGCAGTTTTTTTGACAGGGTGGATGGCTACACCTTC.

V usage is TRBV23-1 and J usage is TRBJ2-7, with D unresolved. TRBV23-1 is annotated as an ORF whose role is uncertain. V lost 4 bases and J 1 base, leaving 8 bases between the germline ends. The CDR3 contains 13 residues. The CDR3 loop reads CASSPLESYEQYF. The CDR3 coding sequence is TGCGCCAGCAGTCCCCTCGAGTCCTACGAGCAGTACTTC.

V usage is TRBV5-1 and J usage is TRBJ1-4; 9 bases match TRBD1. The CDR3 is made up of 16 amino acids. CDR1 SGHRS and CDR2 YFSETQ come from the germline V gene. After removal of 4 bases from V and 7 bases from J, the junction contained 11 bases not matched to a gene. This CDR3 reads CASSVIPGQGSEKLFF. The DNA of the CDR3 is TGCGCCAGCAGCGTTATACCGGGACAGGGTAGTGAAAAACTGTTTTTT. Together with reference TRBV5-1 and TRBJ1-4, the CDR3 gives the full variable domain: KAGVTQTPRYLIKTRGQQVTLSCSPISGHRSVSWYQQTPGQGLQFLFEYFSETQRNKGNFPGRFSGRQFSNSRSEMNVSTLELGDSALYLCASSVIPGQGSEKLFFGSGTQLSVL.

J is TRBJ2-7 and V is TRBV30, with D possibly TRBD2 on 6 matching bases. The V and J ends lost 5 bases and 4 bases respectively, with 15 bases between them. CDR3 size: 13 residues. From germline, CDR1 is GTSNPN and CDR2 SVGIG (reference sequence). CDR3 in amino acids: CAWGGMGRYEQYF. CDR3 bases: TGTGCCTGGGGGGGGATGGGGCGATACGAGCAGTACTTC.

This clone was picked up one time. CDR3 nucleotide sequence: TGTGCCAGCAGCTTAGGTCAGGGGGCGATCGGGACAGATACGCAGTATTTT. Its protein is CASSLGQGAIGTDTQYF. The chain carries TRBV7-3 and TRBJ2-3; TRBD1 matches 8 bases. After removal of 2 bases from V and 3 bases from J, the junction contained 10 bases not matched to a gene. Germline values: CDR1 SGHTA, CDR2 FQGTGA. The length of the CDR3 is 17 residues. Supplemented by reference TRBV7-3 and TRBJ2-3, the full variable domain reads GAGVSQTPSNKVTEKGKYVELRCDPISGHTALYWYRQSLGQGPEFLIYFQGTGAADDSGLPNDRFFAVRPEGSVSTLKIQRTERGDSAVYLCASSLGQGAIGTDTQYFGPGTRLTVL.

CDR3 sequence (DNA): TGTGCCAGTAGTATAGGAGAGGGGGATACGCAGTATTTT. Residues: CASSIGEGDTQYF. The chain combines TRBV19 with TRBJ2-3; TRBD1 or TRBD2 may be the D gene (5 bases each). Trimming pared 1 base from V and 6 bases from J, leaving 8 bases between. CDR1 LNHDA and CDR2 SQIVND come from the germline V gene (reference sequence). CDR3 length: 13 residues.

CDR3 sequence (DNA): TGTGCCAGCAGCCCCGGGACAGCGAACACTGAAGCTTTCTTT. Its protein is CASSPGTANTEAFF. The chain couples TRBV6-4 to TRBJ1-1; TRBD1 matches at 7 bases. V was clipped by 6 bases and J by 1 base; unmatched bases: 5. Germline-derived CDR1 and CDR2 are MRHNA and SNTAGT. The CDR3 has 14 amino acids.

The V gene is TRBV5-5, the J gene TRBJ1-1; TRBD1 agrees at 7 bases. V lost 2 bases and J lost 0; bases outside the gene matches: 13. In germline, CDR1 is SGHKS, CDR2 YYEKEE (reference sequence). CDR3 length: 18 residues. CDR3 amino acids: CASSFLGTVGHLNTEAFF. CDR3 nucleotides: TGTGCCAGCAGCTTTTTAGGGACAGTCGGCCATTTGAACACTGAAGCTTTCTTT.

The chain employs TRBV2 and TRBJ2-5, with 13 nucleotides matching TRBD2. Germline CDR1 is SNHLY and CDR2 is FYNNEI. Trimming took 5 bases from V and 4 from J; bases not matched to a gene: 7. This CDR3 has 16 amino acids. The CDR3 DNA follows: TGTGCCAGCAGTCTCGGACTAGCGGGGGTGGCAGAGACCCAGTACTTC. Translated, it gives CASSLGLAGVAETQYF. Full variable domain (outside the CDR3, taken from reference TRBV2 and TRBJ2-5): EPEVTQTPSHQVTQMGQEVILRCVPISNHLYFYWYRQILGQKVEFLVSFYNNEISEKSEIFDDQFSVERPDGSNFTLKIRSTKLEDSAMYFCASSLGLAGVAETQYFGPGTRLLVL.

The chain recombines TRBV29-1 with TRBJ1-2, with 10 bases lining up with TRBD1. The CDR3 is 14 residues long. Germline V gene sequence: CDR1 SQVTM, CDR2 ANQGSEA. With 4 bases clipped from V and 3 bases from J, the junction kept 5 bases outside the gene matches. The chain's CDR3 is CSVGGDRGHYGYTF. CDR3 nucleotides: TGCAGCGTTGGTGGGGACAGGGGTCACTATGGCTACACCTTC.

The chain carries TRBV5-5 and TRBJ2-7, with a tentative D call TRBD1 (5 bases). The CDR3 is 16 residues long. Germline CDR1 reads SGHKS; CDR2 reads YYEKEE (reference sequence). V lost 1 base and J lost 0, with 14 bases in between. The CDR3 loop is CASSLKPGQGSYEQYV. The CDR3 nucleotides are TGTGCCAGCAGCTTGAAGCCGGGTCAGGGCTCCTACGAGCAGTACGTC.

V gene TRBV7-9 combines with J gene TRBJ1-5; no reliable D call. Germline assignment: CDR1 SEHNR and CDR2 FQNEAQ (reference sequence). Trimming shortened V by 5 bases and J by 4 bases, and 12 bases separated the two germline ends. CDR3 length: 14 residues. The CDR3, as DNA: TGTGCCAGCAGCCAAGCGGGCACAAATCAGCCCCAGCATTTT. Its protein is CASSQAGTNQPQHF.